One and the same sample provided the 20 T cell receptor beta chains below, sequenced in a study of CD4 T cells in relation to SARS-CoV-2 and coronaviruses. CD4+ T cells from unexposed donors were obtained before the COVID-19 pandemic (2011-2018). The cells were cultured for about ten days before CD4+ T cells were isolated. Profiled with immunoSEQ multiplex PCR; TCRdb holds only in-frame clones, not every one. The repertoire holds about 18,000 clones, with approximately 75% as singletons. Their antigens are not known. Sequencing was performed on CD4+ T cells from PBMCs, cultured in vitro. The source of these receptors is a human donor in good health.

This sequence joins TRBV5-4 and TRBJ2-7; 11 nucleotides align to TRBD1. The germline gives CDR1 SGHNT, CDR2 YYREEE (reference sequence). This CDR3 is 15 amino acids long. The ends lost 0 bases at V and 6 bases at J; junction bases unmatched: 5. The CDR3 is CASSLGGQGVPEQYF. The DNA of the CDR3 is TGTGCCAGCAGCTTGGGGGGACAGGGGGTCCCCGAGCAGTACTTC.

V gene TRBV11-2 combines with J gene TRBJ1-2; unclear D gene. Trimming removed 1 base from V and 0 bases from J, with 6 bases in between. The CDR3 is 14 amino acids. In germline, CDR1 is SGHAT, CDR2 FQNNGV. The DNA of the CDR3 is TGTGCCAGCAGCTTAGCCCAGTCTAACTATGGCTACACCTTC. It is translated as CASSLAQSNYGYTF.

The rearrangement uses TRBV27 and TRBJ1-5; TRBD1 aligns across 8 bases. The V segment lost 4 bases and the J segment 0 bases; nucleotides outside the gene matches: 8. The germline CDR1 and CDR2 sequences are MNHEY and SMNVEV (reference sequence). The CDR3 is 17 residues long. CDR3 coding DNA: TGTGCCAGCAGTTCCCTCGGGACAGGTGTTAGCAATCAGCCCCAGCATTTT. Its translation: CASSSLGTGVSNQPQHF.

This clone was observed once. The V call is TRBV4-2, the J call TRBJ2-1; D remains ambiguous. The CDR3 length is 15 residues. The ends were cut back, 2 bases at V and 0 bases at J, with 8 bases in the middle. Germline loops: CDR1 LGHNA, CDR2 YNFKEQ. This CDR3 is CASSQRLSSYNEQFF. Written as DNA, the CDR3 is TGTGCCAGCAGCCAACGGTTGAGCTCCTACAATGAGCAGTTCTTC.

The chain links TRBV5-4 to TRBJ2-7; D tentatively fits TRBD1 or TRBD2 (6 bases each). The germline V gene encodes CDR1 SGHNT and CDR2 YYREEE (reference sequence). V shed 3 bases and J shed 5 bases, with 15 bases lying between them. This CDR3 has 14 amino acids. The CDR3 sequence is CASSSIGGMNEQYF. CDR3 DNA sequence: TGTGCCAGCAGCTCCATCGGGGGCATGAACGAGCAGTACTTC. Together with reference TRBV5-4 and TRBJ2-7, the CDR3 gives the full variable domain: ETGVTQSPTHLIKTRGQQVTLRCSSQSGHNTVSWYQQALGQGPQFIFQYYREEENGRGNFPPRFSGLQFPNYSSELNVNALELDDSALYLCASSSIGGMNEQYFGPGTRLTVT.

The chain uses TRBV28 and TRBJ1-5; no reliable D call. This CDR3 region has 13 residues. Germline V CDR1 and CDR2: MDHEN, SYDVKM. V was pared by 3 bases and J by 9 bases, with 12 bases between. The CDR3 bases are TGTGCCAGCAGTTTGATTCGGGCGGGGCCCCAGCATTTT. Translation gives CASSLIRAGPQHF.

This clone occurred a few times. CDR3: CASSERYRSNYGYTF. The CDR3 DNA reads TGTGCCAGCAGTGAAAGATACAGGTCCAACTATGGCTACACCTTC. This chain joins TRBV27 and TRBJ1-2; a possible D gene is TRBD1 (5 bases). The V end was cut by 5 bases, the J end by 2 bases, with 15 bases between. This CDR3 comprises 15 residues. The V gene's germline CDR1 is MNHEY and CDR2 SMNVEV (reference sequence).

The chain is built from TRBV19 and TRBJ2-6; TRBD1 aligns across 9 bases. CDR1 LNHDA and CDR2 SQIVND come from the germline V gene (reference sequence). This CDR3 region has 18 residues. J was trimmed by 3 bases and V by 4 bases; bases with no gene match: 10. The CDR3 protein is CASSTTGTGTYGANVLTF. CDR3 nucleotide sequence: TGTGCCAGTAGTACTACCGGGACAGGGACTTATGGGGCCAACGTCCTGACTTTC.

The chain has TRBV28 and TRBJ2-7; D not resolved. This CDR3 contains 8 residues. CDR1 is MDHEN and CDR2 is SYDVKM in the germline V gene. V lost 6 bases and J 12 bases, leaving 6 bases between the germline ends. CDR3 region: CASSSGYF. CDR3 bases: TGTGCCAGCAGCTCGGGGTACTTC.

The chain is built from TRBV6-4 and TRBJ1-5; possibly TRBD1 for D (6 bases). Trimming left V 9 bases short and J 1 base short, with 22 bases between. The CDR3 is 17 residues long. From germline, CDR1 is MRHNA and CDR2 SNTAGT. DNA of the CDR3: TGTGCCAGGAAAACAAGACAGGTTGAGGGGAGCAATCAGCCCCAGCATTTT. This translates into CARKTRQVEGSNQPQHF.

The sample holds one count of this clone. This chain uses TRBV2 with TRBJ2-6; D remains ambiguous. Germline CDR1 is SNHLY and CDR2 is FYNNEI. Trimming stripped 6 bases from V and 0 bases from J, with 9 bases between. This CDR3 is 15 amino acids long. The CDR3 region has the DNA TGTGCCAGCAGGCCCCTAGTCTCTGGGGCCAACGTCCTGACTTTC. Translating it yields CASRPLVSGANVLTF.

The V call is TRBV19, the J call TRBJ1-5; D remains ambiguous. V was trimmed by 3 bases and J by 2 bases, leaving 14 bases between them. Germline-derived CDR1 and CDR2 are LNHDA and SQIVND (reference sequence). This CDR3 has 16 amino acids. CDR3 loop: CASSMFRGSGNQPQHF. DNA for the CDR3: TGTGCCAGTAGTATGTTCCGGGGATCCGGCAATCAGCCCCAGCATTTT.

The chain couples TRBV7-9 to TRBJ2-1; D remains unclear. The CDR3 contains 14 residues. V shed 2 bases and J shed 0 bases, with 5 bases lying between them. Germline-derived CDR1 and CDR2 are SEHNR and FQNEAQ (reference sequence). CDR3 protein: CASSLLGSYNEQFF. Written as DNA, the CDR3 is TGTGCCAGCAGCTTATTAGGCTCCTACAATGAGCAGTTCTTC.

The chain joins TRBV5-1 to TRBJ1-1; tentative D call: TRBD1 (5 bases). Trimming took off 5 bases at V and 1 base at J, with 18 bases between the two ends. The CDR3 spans 16 residues. Germline V gene lookup returns CDR1 SGHRS and CDR2 YFSETQ. The CDR3 region is CASRSGEPLPNTEAFF. The CDR3 nucleotides read TGCGCCAGCAGATCGGGGGAACCACTTCCGAACACTGAAGCTTTCTTT.

This chain links TRBV6-5 with TRBJ2-7, with 11 nucleotides matching TRBD2. The germline V gene encodes CDR1 MNHEY and CDR2 SVGAGI. Unmatched junction bases numbered 8, after V lost 5 bases and J lost 5 bases. The CDR3 extends over 15 amino acids. CDR3 region: CASSITSGSVHEQYF. CDR3 DNA sequence: TGTGCCAGCAGTATTACTAGCGGGAGTGTCCACGAGCAGTACTTC.

This clone was recorded once. The rearrangement uses TRBV1 and TRBJ2-7; the DNA was not compared with TRBD1, the D call given in the table. TRBV1 is an annotated pseudogene. This CDR3 region has 18 residues. The CDR3 DNA follows: TGCACCAGCAGCCAATCGAAGGCGTCGGGGACAGACTCCTACGAGCAGTACTTC. This translates into CTSSQSKASGTDSYEQYF.

The sample holds a few counts of this clone. The CDR3 DNA reads TGCGCCAGCAGCTTGGTGCTCAGCGGCGAGCAGTACTTC. This encodes CASSLVLSGEQYF. The chain uses TRBV5-1 and TRBJ2-7; D possibly corresponds to TRBD2 (5 bases). The CDR3 is made up of 13 amino acids. The V gene lost 0 bases and the J gene lost 6 bases, with 10 bases spanning the gap. Per germline, CDR1 SGHRS and CDR2 YFSETQ.

The chain couples TRBV7-9 to TRBJ1-3; D call uncertain. V lost 4 bases to trimming and J lost 0 bases, with 7 bases between them. From germline, CDR1 is SEHNR and CDR2 FQNEAQ (reference sequence). The CDR3 has 14 residues. CDR3 in DNA: TGTGCCAGCAGCTCGGACGGCTCTGGAAACACCATATATTTT. It encodes CASSSDGSGNTIYF. Full variable domain (remainder filled in from reference TRBV7-9 and TRBJ1-3): DTGVSQNPRHKITKRGQNVTFRCDPISEHNRLYWYRQTLGQGPEFLTYFQNEAQLEKSRLLSDRFSAERPKGSFSTLEIQRTEQGDSAMYLCASSSDGSGNTIYFGEGSWLTVV.

CDR3 nucleotide sequence: TGTGCCAGCAGCCTACTAGCGGGCCTTGTCAATGAGCAGTTCTTC. Protein product: CASSLLAGLVNEQFF. The chain couples TRBV25-1 to TRBJ2-1, with 9 positions matching TRBD2. V gave up 6 bases and J gave up 6 bases; unmatched junction bases: 9. CDR1 MGHDK and CDR2 SYGVNS come from the germline V gene. The CDR3 is 15 amino acids.

The chain joins TRBV11-2 to TRBJ2-1; TRBD2 might be the D (6 bases). This CDR3 comprises 15 residues. V was pared by 1 base and J by 4 bases, with 11 bases between. CDR1 SGHAT and CDR2 FQNNGV come from the germline V gene. The CDR3: CASSLVGGRYNEQFF. The CDR3 DNA is TGTGCCAGCAGCTTAGTTGGAGGGCGGTACAATGAGCAGTTCTTC.